This T cell receptor beta chain derives from a study of shared clonotypes between healthy human individuals. General study findings and limits: All-four-donor shared clonotypes had higher generation probabilities than non-shared clonotypes did.

This clone was found a few times. Its antigen is not known. The V gene's germline CDR1 is MGHDK and CDR2 SYGVNS. V lost 3 bases to trimming and J lost 6 bases; unmatched junction nucleotides: 4. The CDR3 contains 14 residues. TCRdb's copy holds only in-frame clones and misses some; the assay was immunoSEQ multiplex PCR. The repertoire has more than 2 million clones, 80% to 95% of them found once; the top ten carry around 1.8%. Naive CD8 cells lacked CD45RO and underwent positive selection for CCR7, leaving out terminally differentiated effector memory CD45RA+ cells. The source of this sequence is a man younger than 30 in good health. Some clones in this sample may be carry-over from other donors' samples. The sample comprised naive CD8+ T cells from PBMCs. The chain recombines TRBV25-1 with TRBJ1-2; 10 nucleotides agree with TRBD1. The DNA for the CDR3 is TGTGCCAGCAGTGAGGACAGGGGGATGAATGGCTACACCTTC. It yields the protein CASSEDRGMNGYTF.